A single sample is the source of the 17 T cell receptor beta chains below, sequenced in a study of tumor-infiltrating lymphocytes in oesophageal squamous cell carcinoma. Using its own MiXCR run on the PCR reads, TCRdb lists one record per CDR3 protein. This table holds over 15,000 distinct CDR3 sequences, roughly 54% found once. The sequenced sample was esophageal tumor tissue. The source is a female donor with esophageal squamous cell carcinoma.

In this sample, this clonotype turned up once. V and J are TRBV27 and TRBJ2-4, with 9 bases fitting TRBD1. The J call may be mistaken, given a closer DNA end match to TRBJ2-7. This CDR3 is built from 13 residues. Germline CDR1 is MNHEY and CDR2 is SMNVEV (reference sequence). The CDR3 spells CASSLWTGDEQYF. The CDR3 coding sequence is TGTGCCAGCAGTTTATGGACAGGGGACGAGCAGTACTTC.

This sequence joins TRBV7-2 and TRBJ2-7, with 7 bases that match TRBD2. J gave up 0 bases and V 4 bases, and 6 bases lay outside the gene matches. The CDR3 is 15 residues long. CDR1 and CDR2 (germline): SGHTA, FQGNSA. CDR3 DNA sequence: TGTGCCAGCAGCTCCCCAGCGGGAAACTCCTACGAGCAGTACTTC. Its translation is CASSSPAGNSYEQYF.

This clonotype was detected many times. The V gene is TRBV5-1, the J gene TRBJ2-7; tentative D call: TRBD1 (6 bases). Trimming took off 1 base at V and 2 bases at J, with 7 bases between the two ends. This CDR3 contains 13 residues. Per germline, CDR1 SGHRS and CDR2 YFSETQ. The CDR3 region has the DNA TGCGCCAGCAGCTTGAGACAGGCCTACGAGCAGTACTTC. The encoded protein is CASSLRQAYEQYF.

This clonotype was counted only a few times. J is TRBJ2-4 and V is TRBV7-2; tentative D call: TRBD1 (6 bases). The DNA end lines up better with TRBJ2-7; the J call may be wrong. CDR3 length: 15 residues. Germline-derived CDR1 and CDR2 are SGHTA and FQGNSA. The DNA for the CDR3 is TGTGCCAGCAGCTCGGCCGGGACACCGACCTACGAGCAGTACTTC. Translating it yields CASSSAGTPTYEQYF.

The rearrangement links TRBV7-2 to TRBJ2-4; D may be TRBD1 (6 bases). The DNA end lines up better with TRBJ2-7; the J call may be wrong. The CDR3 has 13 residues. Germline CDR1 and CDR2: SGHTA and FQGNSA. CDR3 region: CASSAVRGYEQYF. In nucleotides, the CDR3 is TGTGCCAGCAGCGCGGTCAGGGGCTACGAGCAGTACTTC.

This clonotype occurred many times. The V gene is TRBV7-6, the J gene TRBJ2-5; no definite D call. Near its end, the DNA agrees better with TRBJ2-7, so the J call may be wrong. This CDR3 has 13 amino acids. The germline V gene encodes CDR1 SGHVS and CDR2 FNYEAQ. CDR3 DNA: TGTGCCAGCAGCTTTCAGTACTCCTACGAGCAGTACTTC. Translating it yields CASSFQYSYEQYF.

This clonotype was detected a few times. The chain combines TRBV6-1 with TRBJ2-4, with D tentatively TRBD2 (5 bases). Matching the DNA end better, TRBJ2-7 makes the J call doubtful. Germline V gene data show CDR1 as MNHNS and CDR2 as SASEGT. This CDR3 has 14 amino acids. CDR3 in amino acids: CASSDPAEVYEQYF. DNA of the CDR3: TGTGCCAGCAGTGACCCCGCGGAGGTTTACGAGCAGTACTTC.

CDR3 DNA sequence: TGTGCCAGCAGCTTAAGTTTATGGACTAGCGGGGCGAACAAAGAGACCCAGTACTTC. Translation: CASSLSLWTSGANKETQYF. The rearrangement joins TRBV7-6 to TRBJ2-4, with 12 bases matching TRBD2. Matching the DNA end better, TRBJ2-5 makes the J call doubtful. From germline, CDR1 is SGHVS and CDR2 FNYEAQ. The CDR3 runs 19 residues.

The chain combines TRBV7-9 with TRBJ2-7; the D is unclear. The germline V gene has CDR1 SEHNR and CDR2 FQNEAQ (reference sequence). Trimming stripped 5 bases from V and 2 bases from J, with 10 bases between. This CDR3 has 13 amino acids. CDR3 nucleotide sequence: TGTGCCAGCAGCCCGGGCGGTCCCTACGAGCAGTACTTC. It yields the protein CASSPGGPYEQYF.

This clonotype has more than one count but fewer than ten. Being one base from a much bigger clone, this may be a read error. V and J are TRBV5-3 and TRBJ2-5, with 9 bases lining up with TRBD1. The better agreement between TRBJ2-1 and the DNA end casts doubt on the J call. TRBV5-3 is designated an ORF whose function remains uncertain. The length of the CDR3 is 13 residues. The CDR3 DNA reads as TGTGCCAGCAGCCCAACAGGGGGCCTCGAGCAGTTCTTC. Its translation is CASSPTGGLEQFF.

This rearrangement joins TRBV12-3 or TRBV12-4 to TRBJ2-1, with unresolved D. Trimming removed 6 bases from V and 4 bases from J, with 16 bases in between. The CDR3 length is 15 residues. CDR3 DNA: TGTGCCAGCAGCCGCGGATTCTGGGGATACAATGAGCAGTTCTTC. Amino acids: CASSRGFWGYNEQFF.

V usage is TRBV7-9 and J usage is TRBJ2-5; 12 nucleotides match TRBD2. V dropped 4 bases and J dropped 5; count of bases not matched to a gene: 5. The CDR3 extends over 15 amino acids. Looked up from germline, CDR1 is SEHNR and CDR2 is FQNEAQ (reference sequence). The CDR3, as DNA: TGTGCCAGCAGCTCAGGACTAGCGGGACGGGAGACCCAGTACTTC. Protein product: CASSSGLAGRETQYF.

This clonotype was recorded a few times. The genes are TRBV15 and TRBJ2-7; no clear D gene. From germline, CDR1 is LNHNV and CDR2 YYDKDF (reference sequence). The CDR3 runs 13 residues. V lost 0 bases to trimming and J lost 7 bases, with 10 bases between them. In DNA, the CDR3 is TGTGCCACCAGCAGAGATCGGTCTTGGGAGCAGTACTTC. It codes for CATSRDRSWEQYF.

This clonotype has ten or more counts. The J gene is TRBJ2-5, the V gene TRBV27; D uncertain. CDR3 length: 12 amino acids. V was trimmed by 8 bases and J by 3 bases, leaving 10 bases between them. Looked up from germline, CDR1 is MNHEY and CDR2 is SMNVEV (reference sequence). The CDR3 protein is CASGPSEETQYF. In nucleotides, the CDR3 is TGTGCCAGCGGTCCGTCAGAAGAGACCCAGTACTTC.

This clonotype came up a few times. The CDR3 spells CATSDFVSGGNNEQYF. The DNA for the CDR3 is TGTGCCACCAGTGATTTTGTTAGCGGGGGGAACAATGAGCAGTACTTC. This chain uses TRBV24-1 with TRBJ2-3; 10 bases fit TRBD2. The end of the DNA is better explained by TRBJ2-7, so the J call may be wrong. The germline V gene encodes CDR1 KGHDR and CDR2 SFDVKD. The CDR3 spans 16 residues.

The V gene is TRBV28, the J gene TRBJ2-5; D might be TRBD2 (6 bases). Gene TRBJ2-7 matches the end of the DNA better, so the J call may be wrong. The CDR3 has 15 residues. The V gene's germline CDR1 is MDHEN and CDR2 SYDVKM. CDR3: CASSFFAGFVYEQYF. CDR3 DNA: TGTGCCAGCAGTTTTTTTGCGGGGTTTGTCTACGAGCAGTACTTC.

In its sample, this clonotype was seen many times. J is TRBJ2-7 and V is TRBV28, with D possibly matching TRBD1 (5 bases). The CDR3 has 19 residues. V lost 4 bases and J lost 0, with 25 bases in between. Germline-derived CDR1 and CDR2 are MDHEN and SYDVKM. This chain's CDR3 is CASSSVGRQGRSRSYEQYF. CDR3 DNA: TGTGCCAGCAGTTCAGTAGGGCGGCAGGGCCGGTCCCGCTCCTACGAGCAGTACTTC.